This TCR beta chain was sequenced for a study of blood T cell repertoires in COVID-19. Overall study context: The cDNA or gDNA used as material had been derived from T cells, B-cell-depleted T cells, or PBMCs.

The data were produced by immunoSEQ multiplex PCR, yet TCRdb's version contains in-frame clones alone and is incomplete. The table includes roughly 200,000 clones, 89% detected once. Participant age was about 18 to 95 years, and participants resided in 20 to 30 US areas. Losses at the gene ends were 2 bases for V and 1 base for J; bases not matched to a gene: 5. The length of the CDR3 is 16 residues. The germline V gene encodes CDR1 MDHEN and CDR2 SYDVKM. The source is a woman between 40 and 50 years old with acute COVID-19. Sample: PBMCs or T cells enriched from blood (not recorded which). This rearrangement joins TRBV28 to TRBJ2-4; the match to TRBD2 covers 7 bases. CDR3 DNA sequence: TGTGCCAGCAGTTTAATGGGGGGAGGGGCCAAAAACATTCAGTACTTC. Translated: CASSLMGGGAKNIQYF.